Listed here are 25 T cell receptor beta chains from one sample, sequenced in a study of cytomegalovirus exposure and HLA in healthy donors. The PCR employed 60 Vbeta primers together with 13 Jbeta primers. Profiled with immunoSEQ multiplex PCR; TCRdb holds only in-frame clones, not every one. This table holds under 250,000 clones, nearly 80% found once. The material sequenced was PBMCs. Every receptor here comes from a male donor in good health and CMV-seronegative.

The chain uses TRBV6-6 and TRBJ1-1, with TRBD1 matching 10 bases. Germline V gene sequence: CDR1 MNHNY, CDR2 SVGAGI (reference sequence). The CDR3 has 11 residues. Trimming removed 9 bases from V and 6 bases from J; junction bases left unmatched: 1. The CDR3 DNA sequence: TGTGCCAGGGGACAGGGGCCTGAAGCTTTCTTT. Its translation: CARGQGPEAFF.

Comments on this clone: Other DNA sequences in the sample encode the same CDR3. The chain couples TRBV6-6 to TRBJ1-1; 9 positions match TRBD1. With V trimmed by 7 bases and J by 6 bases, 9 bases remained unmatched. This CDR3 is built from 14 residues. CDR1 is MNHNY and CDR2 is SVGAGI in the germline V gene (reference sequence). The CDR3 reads CASIEQGAHPEAFF. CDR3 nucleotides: TGTGCCAGCATAGAACAGGGGGCGCATCCTGAAGCTTTCTTT.

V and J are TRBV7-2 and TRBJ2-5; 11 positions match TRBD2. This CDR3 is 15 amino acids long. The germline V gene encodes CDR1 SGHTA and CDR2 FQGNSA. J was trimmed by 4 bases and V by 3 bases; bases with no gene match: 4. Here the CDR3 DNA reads TGTGCCAGCAGCTTCCTAGCGGGGGGCCCAGAGACCCAGTACTTC. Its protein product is CASSFLAGGPETQYF.

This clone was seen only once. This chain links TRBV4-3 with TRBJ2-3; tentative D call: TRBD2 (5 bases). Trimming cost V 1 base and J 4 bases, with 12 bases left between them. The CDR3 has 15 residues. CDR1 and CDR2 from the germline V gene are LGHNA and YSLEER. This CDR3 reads CASSQGVSDPDTQYF. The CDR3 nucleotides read TGCGCCAGCAGCCAAGGGGTTAGCGACCCAGATACGCAGTATTTT.

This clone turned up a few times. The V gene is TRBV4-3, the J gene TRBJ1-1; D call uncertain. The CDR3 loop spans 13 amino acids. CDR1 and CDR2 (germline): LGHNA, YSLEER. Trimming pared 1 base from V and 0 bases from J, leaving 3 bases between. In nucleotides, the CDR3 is TGCGCCAGCAGCCAAGGTATGAACACTGAAGCTTTCTTT. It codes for CASSQGMNTEAFF.

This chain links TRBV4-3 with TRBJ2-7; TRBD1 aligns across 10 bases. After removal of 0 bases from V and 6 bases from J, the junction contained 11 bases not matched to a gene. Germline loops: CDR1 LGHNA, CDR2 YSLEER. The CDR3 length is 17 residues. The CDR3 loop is CASSQDNDRDRGSEQYF. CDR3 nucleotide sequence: TGCGCCAGCAGCCAAGACAACGACCGGGACAGGGGTTCCGAGCAGTACTTC.

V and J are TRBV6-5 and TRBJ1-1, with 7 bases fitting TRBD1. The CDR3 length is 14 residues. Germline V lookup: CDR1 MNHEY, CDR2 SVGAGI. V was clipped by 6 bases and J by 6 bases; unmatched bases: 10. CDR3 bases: TGTGCCAGCAGATTGACAGGGTCGGGGGCTGAAGCTTTCTTT. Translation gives CASRLTGSGAEAFF.

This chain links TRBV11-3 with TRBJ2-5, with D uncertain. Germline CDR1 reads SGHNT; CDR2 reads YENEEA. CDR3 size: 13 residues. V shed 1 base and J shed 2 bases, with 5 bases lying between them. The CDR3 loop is CASSLGQQETQYF. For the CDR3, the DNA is TGTGCCAGCAGCTTAGGGCAGCAAGAGACCCAGTACTTC.

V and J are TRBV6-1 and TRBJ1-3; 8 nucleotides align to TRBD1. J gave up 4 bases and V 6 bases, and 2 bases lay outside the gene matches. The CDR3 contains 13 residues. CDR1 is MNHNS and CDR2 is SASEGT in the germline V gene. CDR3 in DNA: TGTGCCAGCAGGGACAGGGCCGGAAACACCATATATTTT. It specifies CASRDRAGNTIYF.

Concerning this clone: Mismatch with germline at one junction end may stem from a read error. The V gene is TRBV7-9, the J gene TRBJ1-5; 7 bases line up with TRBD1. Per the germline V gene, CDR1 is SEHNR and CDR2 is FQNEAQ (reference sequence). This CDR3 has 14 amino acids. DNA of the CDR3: TGTTCCAGCAGCGACCGGGACAGTGATCAGCCCCAGCATTTT. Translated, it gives CSSSDRDSDQPQHF.

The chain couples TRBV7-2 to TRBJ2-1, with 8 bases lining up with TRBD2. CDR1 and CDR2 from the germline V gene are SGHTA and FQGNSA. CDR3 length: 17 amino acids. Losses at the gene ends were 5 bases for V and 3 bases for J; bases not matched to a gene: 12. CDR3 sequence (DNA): TGTGCCAGCAGCCTCTACTCAGCGGGAGATTTCTACAATGAGCAGTTCTTC. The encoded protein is CASSLYSAGDFYNEQFF.

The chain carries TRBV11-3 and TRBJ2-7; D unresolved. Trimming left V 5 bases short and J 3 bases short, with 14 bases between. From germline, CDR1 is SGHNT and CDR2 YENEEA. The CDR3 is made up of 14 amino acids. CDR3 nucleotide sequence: TGTGCCAGCAGCCCTCGAGGAGATTTCTACGAGCAGTACTTC. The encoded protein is CASSPRGDFYEQYF.

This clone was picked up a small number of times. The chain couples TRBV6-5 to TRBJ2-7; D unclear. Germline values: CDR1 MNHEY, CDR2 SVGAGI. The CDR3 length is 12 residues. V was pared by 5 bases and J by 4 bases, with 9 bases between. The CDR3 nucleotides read TGTGCCAGCAGTGAAATGAGGTACGAGCAGTACTTC. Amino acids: CASSEMRYEQYF.

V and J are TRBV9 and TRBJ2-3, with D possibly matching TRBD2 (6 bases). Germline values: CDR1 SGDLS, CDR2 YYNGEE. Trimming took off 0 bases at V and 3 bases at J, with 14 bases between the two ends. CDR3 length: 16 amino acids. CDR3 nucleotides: TGTGCCAGCAGCGTAGGAGGAAACGCGGGGACAGATACGCAGTATTTT. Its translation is CASSVGGNAGTDTQYF.

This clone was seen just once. CDR3 nucleotides: TGTGCCACTCGAATTGCGGGCCCGACCTACGAGCAGTACTTC. It specifies CATRIAGPTYEQYF. The genes are TRBV6-5 and TRBJ2-7; D possibly corresponds to TRBD2 (5 bases). The V gene lost 10 bases and the J gene lost 2 bases, with 18 bases spanning the gap. Germline V gene sequence: CDR1 MNHEY, CDR2 SVGAGI. The CDR3 runs to 14 residues.

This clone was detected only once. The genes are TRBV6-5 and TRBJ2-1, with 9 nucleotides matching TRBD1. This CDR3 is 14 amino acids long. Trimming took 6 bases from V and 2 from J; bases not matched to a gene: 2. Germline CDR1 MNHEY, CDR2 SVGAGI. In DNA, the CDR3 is TGTGCCAGCAGGGGGACAGGGACCTACAATGAGCAGTTCTTC. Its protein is CASRGTGTYNEQFF.

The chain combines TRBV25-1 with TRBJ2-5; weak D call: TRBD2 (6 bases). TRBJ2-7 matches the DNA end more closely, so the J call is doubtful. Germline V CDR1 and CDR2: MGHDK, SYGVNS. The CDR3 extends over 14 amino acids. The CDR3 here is CASSEYTPSDEQYF. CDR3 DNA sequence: TGTGCCAGCAGTGAATATACGCCTAGCGACGAGCAGTACTTC.

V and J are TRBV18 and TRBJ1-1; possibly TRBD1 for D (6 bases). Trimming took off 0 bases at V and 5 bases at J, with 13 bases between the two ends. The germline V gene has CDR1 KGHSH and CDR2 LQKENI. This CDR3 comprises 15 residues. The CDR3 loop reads CASSPPGGGRTEAFF. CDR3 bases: TGTGCCAGCTCACCACCGGGGGGGGGCAGGACTGAAGCTTTCTTT.

The CDR3 nucleotides are TGTGCCAGCAGTTTATGGGGCGCCTCCTACGAGCAGTACTTC. It encodes CASSLWGASYEQYF. The chain combines TRBV28 with TRBJ2-7; no firm D call. Looked up from germline, CDR1 is MDHEN and CDR2 is SYDVKM. V lost 0 bases to trimming and J lost 0 bases, with 6 bases between them. The CDR3 is 14 amino acids.

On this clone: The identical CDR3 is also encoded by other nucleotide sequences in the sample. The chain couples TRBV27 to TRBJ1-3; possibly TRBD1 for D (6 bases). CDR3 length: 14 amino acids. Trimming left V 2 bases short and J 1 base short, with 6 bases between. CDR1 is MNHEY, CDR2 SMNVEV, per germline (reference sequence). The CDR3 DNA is TGTGCCAGCAGTTTACAGGGGTCTGGAAACACCATATATTTT. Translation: CASSLQGSGNTIYF.

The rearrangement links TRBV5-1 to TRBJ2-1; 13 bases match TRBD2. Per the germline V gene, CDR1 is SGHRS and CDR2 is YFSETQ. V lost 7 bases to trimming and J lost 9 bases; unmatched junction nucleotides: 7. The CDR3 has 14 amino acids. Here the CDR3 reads CASGTSGRAGEQFF. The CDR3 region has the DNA TGCGCCAGCGGCACTAGCGGGAGGGCGGGTGAGCAGTTCTTC.

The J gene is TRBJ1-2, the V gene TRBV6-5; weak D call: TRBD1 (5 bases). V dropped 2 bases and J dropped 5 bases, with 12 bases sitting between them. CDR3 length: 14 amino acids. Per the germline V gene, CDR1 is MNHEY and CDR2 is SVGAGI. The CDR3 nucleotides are TGTGCCAGCAGTTACGACTTCGGGGGGTATGGCTACACCTTC. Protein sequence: CASSYDFGGYGYTF.

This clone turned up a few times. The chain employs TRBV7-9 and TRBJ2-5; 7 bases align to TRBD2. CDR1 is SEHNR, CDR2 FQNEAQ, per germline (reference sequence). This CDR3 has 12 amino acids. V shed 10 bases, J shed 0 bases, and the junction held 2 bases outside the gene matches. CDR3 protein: CATGGNQETQYF. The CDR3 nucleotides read TGTGCCACGGGGGGTAACCAAGAGACCCAGTACTTC.

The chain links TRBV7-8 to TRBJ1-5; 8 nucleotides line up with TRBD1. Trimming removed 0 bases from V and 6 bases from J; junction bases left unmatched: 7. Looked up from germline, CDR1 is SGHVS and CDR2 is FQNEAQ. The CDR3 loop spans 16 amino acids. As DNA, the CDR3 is TGTGCCAGCAGCTTAGCCCCAGGGGGCGTAATTCAGCCCCAGCATTTT. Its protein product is CASSLAPGGVIQPQHF.

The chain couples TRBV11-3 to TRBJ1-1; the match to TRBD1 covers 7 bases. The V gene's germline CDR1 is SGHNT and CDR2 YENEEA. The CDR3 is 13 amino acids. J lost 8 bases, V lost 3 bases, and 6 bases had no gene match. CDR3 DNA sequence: TGTGCCAGCAGCTTCGACAGGGAAGGCGAAGCTTTCTTT. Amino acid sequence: CASSFDREGEAFF.